The text below deals with one T cell receptor (beta chain). Antigen unknown. Germline V gives CDR1 SGDLS, CDR2 YYNGEE. CDR3 length: 15 residues. Trimming pared 4 bases from V and 1 base from J, leaving 14 bases between. Every bit of the isolated RNA underwent reverse transcription, so sequencing read expressed TCRB transcripts. Data came from immunoSEQ multiplex PCR; TCRdb stores just in-frame clones and leaves some out. The sample holds 200,000 to 250,000 clones, about 15% seen once. These data belong to a study of beta chain features in type 1 diabetes. General observations from the study: For Type 1 diabetes patients, all four CD4+ subsets carried TCRB CDR3s that were moderately but significantly shorter.

The clonotype was recovered from a man aged 25-45 years with type 1 diabetes. This chain links TRBV9 with TRBJ1-1; D might be TRBD1 (5 bases). Sequenced: naive CD4+ T cells from blood. CDR3 loop: CASSPRTGGNTEAFF. The CDR3 coding sequence is TGTGCCAGCAGCCCCCGGACCGGGGGGAACACTGAAGCTTTCTTT.